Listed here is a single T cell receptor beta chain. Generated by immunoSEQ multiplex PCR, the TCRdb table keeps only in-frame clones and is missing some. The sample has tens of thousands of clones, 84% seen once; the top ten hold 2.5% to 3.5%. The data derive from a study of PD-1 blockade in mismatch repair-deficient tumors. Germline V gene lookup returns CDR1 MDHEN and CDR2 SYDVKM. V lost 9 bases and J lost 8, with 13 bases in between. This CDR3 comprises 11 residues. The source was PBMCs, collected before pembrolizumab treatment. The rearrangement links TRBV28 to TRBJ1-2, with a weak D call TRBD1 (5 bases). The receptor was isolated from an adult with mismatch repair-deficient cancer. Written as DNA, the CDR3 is TGTGCCAGTACGGGGGACTTAGGCTACACCTTC. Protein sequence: CASTGDLGYTF.